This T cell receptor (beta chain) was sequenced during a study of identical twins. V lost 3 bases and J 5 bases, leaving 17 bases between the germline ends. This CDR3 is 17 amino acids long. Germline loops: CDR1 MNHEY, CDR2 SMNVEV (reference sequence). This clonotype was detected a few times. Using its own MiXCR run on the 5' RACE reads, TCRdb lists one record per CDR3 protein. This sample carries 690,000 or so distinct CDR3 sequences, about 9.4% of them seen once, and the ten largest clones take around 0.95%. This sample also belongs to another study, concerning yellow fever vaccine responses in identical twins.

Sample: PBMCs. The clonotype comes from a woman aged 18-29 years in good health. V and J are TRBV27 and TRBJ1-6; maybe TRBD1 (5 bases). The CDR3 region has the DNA TGTGCCAGCAGTTTTGGGCAGACAGAGGCTCATAATTCACCCCTCCACTTT. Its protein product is CASSFGQTEAHNSPLHF.